A selection of T cell receptor beta chains follows, all from one sample in a study of patients and donors after allogeneic stem cell transplantation. MiXCR was run by TCRdb on the RT-PCR reads, yielding one entry per CDR3 protein. The sample lists about a million distinct CDR3 sequences, under 20% occurring once. The specimen sequenced was blood, either unsorted or a sorted T cell fraction (not recorded which). The receptors shown here come from a human donor who was either an allogeneic HSCT recipient or a stem cell or donor lymphocyte infusion donor (not recorded which). It is not recorded whose cells these are; they may come from a transplant donor. CDR3s include the opening cysteine and the closing phenylalanine or tryptophan. A D gene is named only where the DNA matches it firmly. Some rows have no size entry. The others give once, few or many, or a class for an expanded clone.

j_gene,abundance,v_gene,d_gene,CDR3nt,CDR3aa
TRBJ2-7,NA,TRBV5-1,NA,TGCGCCAGCAGCTTGGCGGACGGCGGTCCCTACGAGCAGTACTTC,CASSLADGGPYEQYF
TRBJ2-3,NA,TRBV6-1,NA,TGTGCCAGCAGTGGTCGATACGGGGATACGCAGTATTTT,CASSGRYGDTQYF
TRBJ2-5,NA,TRBV10-3,TRBD1,TGTGCCATCAGTGATCCGACAGGGGAGGAGACCCAGTACTTC,CAISDPTGEETQYF
TRBJ2-1,few,TRBV30,NA,TGTGCCTGGAGTGACTGGTCGAGGGGGAGGATGAATGAGCAGTTCTTC,CAWSDWSRGRMNEQFF
TRBJ2-7,few,TRBV4-3,NA,TGCGCCAGCAGCCGATATAGGACCGGGACGGGGTACGAGCAGTACTTC,CASSRYRTGTGYEQYF
TRBJ2-1,NA,TRBV5-1,TRBD2,TGCGCCAGCAGCCCAGTAGCGGGGGCGAACAATGAGCAGTTCTTC,CASSPVAGANNEQFF
TRBJ2-3,few,TRBV5-1,TRBD2,TGTGCCAGCAGCTCCGGGACTAGCGGGAGCACAGATACGCAGTATTTT,CASSSGTSGSTDTQYF
TRBJ1-4,NA,TRBV21-1,NA,TGTGCCAGCAGCACCCTGTTTTTT,CASSTLFF
TRBJ2-3,NA,TRBV9,NA,TGTGCCAGCAGCGCCGGGGACGCCTCCTTCACAGATACGCAGTATTTT,CASSAGDASFTDTQYF
TRBJ2-2,NA,TRBV5-1,NA,TGCGCCAGCGGCCCGGCCTCGAACACCGGGGAGCTGTTTTTT,CASGPASNTGELFF
TRBJ2-7,many,TRBV12-3/TRBV12-4,TRBD1,TGTGCCAGCAGCTTAGACAGGGTCTACGAGCAGTACTTC,CASSLDRVYEQYF
TRBJ2-3,NA,TRBV5-1,NA,TGCGCCAGCCGCCCCCCGGCTTATAGCACAGATACGCAGTATTTT,CASRPPAYSTDTQYF
TRBJ1-4,many,TRBV5-1,TRBD1,TGCGCCAGCAGCCCCGGACAGGGGAATGAAAAACTGTTTTTT,CASSPGQGNEKLFF
TRBJ1-6,many,TRBV12-3/TRBV12-4,NA,TGTGCCAGCAGCTGGGACGCAATTAATTCACCCCTCCACTTT,CASSWDAINSPLHF
TRBJ2-5,few,TRBV12-3/TRBV12-4,NA,TGTGCCAGCAGTTTCGAAGTCTCCGGGGGCGCGGAGACCCAGTACTTC,CASSFEVSGGAETQYF
TRBJ2-1,NA,TRBV20-1,NA,TGCAGTGCTAGAGATTTACTAGCCTACAATGAGCAGTTCTTC,CSARDLLAYNEQFF
TRBJ1-1,few,TRBV7-2,NA,TGTGCCAGCAGCCGAACCACAATAACTTTCTTT,CASSRTTITFF
TRBJ2-2,few,TRBV19,NA,TGTGCCAGTAGTCAGTATGGGTCCAAGACCGGGGAGCTGTTTTTT,CASSQYGSKTGELFF
TRBJ2-5,NA,TRBV7-6,TRBD1,TGTGCCAGCAGCCAGAGGCCACAGGGGATCCAAGAGACCCAGTACTTC,CASSQRPQGIQETQYF
TRBJ2-3,few,TRBV9,NA,TGTGCCAGCAGCGTAGGCGGGGGCATAACAGATACGCAGTATTTT,CASSVGGGITDTQYF
TRBJ2-1,NA,TRBV20-1,TRBD1,TGCAGTGCTGGACAGGGCGGTGAGCAGTTCTTC,CSAGQGGEQFF
TRBJ2-6,NA,TRBV2,TRBD1,TGTGCCAGCAGTGGGGACAGGGTCGTGATATCTGGGGCCAACGTCCTGACTTTC,CASSGDRVVISGANVLTF
TRBJ2-2,few,TRBV7-8,NA,TGTGCCAGCAGCAACAGGGCATACGGGGAGCTGTTTTTT,CASSNRAYGELFF
TRBJ2-7,NA,TRBV4-2,TRBD2,TGTGCCAGCAGCCAAGATATTGCGGGTAGCGGGGGCCGCTACGAGCAGTACTTC,CASSQDIAGSGGRYEQYF
TRBJ2-3,NA,TRBV4-1,TRBD2,TGCGCCAGCAGCCAAGATCAAACGGTAGCGGGAGGGACGATAGATACGCAGTATTTT,CASSQDQTVAGGTIDTQYF
TRBJ2-3,NA,TRBV4-3,TRBD2,TGCGCCAGCAGCCCGGGTCTGACTAGCGGGGGGGCTTATACGCAGTATTTT,CASSPGLTSGGAYTQYF
TRBJ1-1,few,TRBV30,NA,TGTGCCTGGAGGGGGACACCGAACACTGAAGCTTTCTTT,CAWRGTPNTEAFF
TRBJ1-5,many,TRBV25-1,NA,TGTGCCAGCAAGGTGGGCAATCAGCCCCAGCATTTT,CASKVGNQPQHF
TRBJ1-1,once,TRBV7-2,NA,TGTGCCAGCAGCCCGTGGCAGCTCAACACTGAAGCTTTCTTT,CASSPWQLNTEAFF
TRBJ2-1,NA,TRBV10-3,NA,TGTGCCATCAGTGACATGACCGGGGAGCAGTTCTTC,CAISDMTGEQFF
TRBJ1-1,NA,TRBV6-5,NA,TGTGCCAGCAGTTCCCTAGGGGGGCGAAGAACTGAAGCTTTCTTT,CASSSLGGRRTEAFF
TRBJ2-1,NA,TRBV12-3/TRBV12-4,TRBD1,TGTGCCAGCACCAACCGGGACAGGGACTACAATGAGCAGTTCTTC,CASTNRDRDYNEQFF
TRBJ2-1,few,TRBV3-1,TRBD2,TGTGCCAGCAGCCAACAATCTAGCGGGAGAGGGGGTGAGCAGTTCTTC,CASSQQSSGRGGEQFF
TRBJ2-5,NA,TRBV6-2/TRBV6-3,NA,TGTGCCAGCACCTACGTAGTAAGAAAGGGAGAGACCCAGTACTTC,CASTYVVRKGETQYF
TRBJ2-7,few,TRBV18,TRBD1,TGTGCCAGCTCCCCGGACAGGGGGCACGAGCAGTACTTC,CASSPDRGHEQYF
TRBJ2-1,NA,TRBV20-1,NA,TGCAGTGCTCTTTATCCAGGGAAGTGGGGCAATGAGCAGTTCTTC,CSALYPGKWGNEQFF
TRBJ2-3,NA,TRBV20-1,TRBD2,TGCAGTGCTAGAGTAGCGGGGGGAACAGATACGCAGTATTTT,CSARVAGGTDTQYF
TRBJ2-3,once,TRBV19,NA,TGTGCCAGTAGCAAGTCTCACAGGAGCACAGATACGCAGTATTTT,CASSKSHRSTDTQYF
TRBJ1-5,few,TRBV20-1,NA,TGCAGTGCTAGAGGGAAGGGGGGTGAGAGCAATCAGCCCCAGCATTTT,CSARGKGGESNQPQHF
TRBJ2-7,many,TRBV7-2,TRBD2,TGTGCCAGCAGCTCCGTGGGACTACCCTACGAGCAGTACTTC,CASSSVGLPYEQYF
TRBJ2-1,once,TRBV3-1,TRBD2,TGTGCCAGCAGCCCCGGGGGACTAGCGGGACCCAATGAGCAGTTCTTC,CASSPGGLAGPNEQFF
TRBJ1-6,few,TRBV15,NA,TGTGCCACCAGCAGGATCAGTGATTCACCCCTCCACTTT,CATSRISDSPLHF
TRBJ2-7,NA,TRBV18,NA,TGTGCCAGCTCACAAGAGAGCGGACCCTCCTACGAGCAGTACTTC,CASSQESGPSYEQYF
TRBJ2-5,few,TRBV9,NA,TGTGCCAGCAGCGTAGGGCGTTTGCACCAAGAGACCCAGTACTTC,CASSVGRLHQETQYF
TRBJ2-2,many,TRBV28,NA,TGTGCCAGCAGTTTAGTGGGAGGTTCGAACACCGGGGAGCTGTTTTTT,CASSLVGGSNTGELFF
TRBJ1-5,NA,TRBV6-2/TRBV6-3,NA,TGTGCCAGCACCGCGGATGATCAGCCCCAGCATTTT,CASTADDQPQHF